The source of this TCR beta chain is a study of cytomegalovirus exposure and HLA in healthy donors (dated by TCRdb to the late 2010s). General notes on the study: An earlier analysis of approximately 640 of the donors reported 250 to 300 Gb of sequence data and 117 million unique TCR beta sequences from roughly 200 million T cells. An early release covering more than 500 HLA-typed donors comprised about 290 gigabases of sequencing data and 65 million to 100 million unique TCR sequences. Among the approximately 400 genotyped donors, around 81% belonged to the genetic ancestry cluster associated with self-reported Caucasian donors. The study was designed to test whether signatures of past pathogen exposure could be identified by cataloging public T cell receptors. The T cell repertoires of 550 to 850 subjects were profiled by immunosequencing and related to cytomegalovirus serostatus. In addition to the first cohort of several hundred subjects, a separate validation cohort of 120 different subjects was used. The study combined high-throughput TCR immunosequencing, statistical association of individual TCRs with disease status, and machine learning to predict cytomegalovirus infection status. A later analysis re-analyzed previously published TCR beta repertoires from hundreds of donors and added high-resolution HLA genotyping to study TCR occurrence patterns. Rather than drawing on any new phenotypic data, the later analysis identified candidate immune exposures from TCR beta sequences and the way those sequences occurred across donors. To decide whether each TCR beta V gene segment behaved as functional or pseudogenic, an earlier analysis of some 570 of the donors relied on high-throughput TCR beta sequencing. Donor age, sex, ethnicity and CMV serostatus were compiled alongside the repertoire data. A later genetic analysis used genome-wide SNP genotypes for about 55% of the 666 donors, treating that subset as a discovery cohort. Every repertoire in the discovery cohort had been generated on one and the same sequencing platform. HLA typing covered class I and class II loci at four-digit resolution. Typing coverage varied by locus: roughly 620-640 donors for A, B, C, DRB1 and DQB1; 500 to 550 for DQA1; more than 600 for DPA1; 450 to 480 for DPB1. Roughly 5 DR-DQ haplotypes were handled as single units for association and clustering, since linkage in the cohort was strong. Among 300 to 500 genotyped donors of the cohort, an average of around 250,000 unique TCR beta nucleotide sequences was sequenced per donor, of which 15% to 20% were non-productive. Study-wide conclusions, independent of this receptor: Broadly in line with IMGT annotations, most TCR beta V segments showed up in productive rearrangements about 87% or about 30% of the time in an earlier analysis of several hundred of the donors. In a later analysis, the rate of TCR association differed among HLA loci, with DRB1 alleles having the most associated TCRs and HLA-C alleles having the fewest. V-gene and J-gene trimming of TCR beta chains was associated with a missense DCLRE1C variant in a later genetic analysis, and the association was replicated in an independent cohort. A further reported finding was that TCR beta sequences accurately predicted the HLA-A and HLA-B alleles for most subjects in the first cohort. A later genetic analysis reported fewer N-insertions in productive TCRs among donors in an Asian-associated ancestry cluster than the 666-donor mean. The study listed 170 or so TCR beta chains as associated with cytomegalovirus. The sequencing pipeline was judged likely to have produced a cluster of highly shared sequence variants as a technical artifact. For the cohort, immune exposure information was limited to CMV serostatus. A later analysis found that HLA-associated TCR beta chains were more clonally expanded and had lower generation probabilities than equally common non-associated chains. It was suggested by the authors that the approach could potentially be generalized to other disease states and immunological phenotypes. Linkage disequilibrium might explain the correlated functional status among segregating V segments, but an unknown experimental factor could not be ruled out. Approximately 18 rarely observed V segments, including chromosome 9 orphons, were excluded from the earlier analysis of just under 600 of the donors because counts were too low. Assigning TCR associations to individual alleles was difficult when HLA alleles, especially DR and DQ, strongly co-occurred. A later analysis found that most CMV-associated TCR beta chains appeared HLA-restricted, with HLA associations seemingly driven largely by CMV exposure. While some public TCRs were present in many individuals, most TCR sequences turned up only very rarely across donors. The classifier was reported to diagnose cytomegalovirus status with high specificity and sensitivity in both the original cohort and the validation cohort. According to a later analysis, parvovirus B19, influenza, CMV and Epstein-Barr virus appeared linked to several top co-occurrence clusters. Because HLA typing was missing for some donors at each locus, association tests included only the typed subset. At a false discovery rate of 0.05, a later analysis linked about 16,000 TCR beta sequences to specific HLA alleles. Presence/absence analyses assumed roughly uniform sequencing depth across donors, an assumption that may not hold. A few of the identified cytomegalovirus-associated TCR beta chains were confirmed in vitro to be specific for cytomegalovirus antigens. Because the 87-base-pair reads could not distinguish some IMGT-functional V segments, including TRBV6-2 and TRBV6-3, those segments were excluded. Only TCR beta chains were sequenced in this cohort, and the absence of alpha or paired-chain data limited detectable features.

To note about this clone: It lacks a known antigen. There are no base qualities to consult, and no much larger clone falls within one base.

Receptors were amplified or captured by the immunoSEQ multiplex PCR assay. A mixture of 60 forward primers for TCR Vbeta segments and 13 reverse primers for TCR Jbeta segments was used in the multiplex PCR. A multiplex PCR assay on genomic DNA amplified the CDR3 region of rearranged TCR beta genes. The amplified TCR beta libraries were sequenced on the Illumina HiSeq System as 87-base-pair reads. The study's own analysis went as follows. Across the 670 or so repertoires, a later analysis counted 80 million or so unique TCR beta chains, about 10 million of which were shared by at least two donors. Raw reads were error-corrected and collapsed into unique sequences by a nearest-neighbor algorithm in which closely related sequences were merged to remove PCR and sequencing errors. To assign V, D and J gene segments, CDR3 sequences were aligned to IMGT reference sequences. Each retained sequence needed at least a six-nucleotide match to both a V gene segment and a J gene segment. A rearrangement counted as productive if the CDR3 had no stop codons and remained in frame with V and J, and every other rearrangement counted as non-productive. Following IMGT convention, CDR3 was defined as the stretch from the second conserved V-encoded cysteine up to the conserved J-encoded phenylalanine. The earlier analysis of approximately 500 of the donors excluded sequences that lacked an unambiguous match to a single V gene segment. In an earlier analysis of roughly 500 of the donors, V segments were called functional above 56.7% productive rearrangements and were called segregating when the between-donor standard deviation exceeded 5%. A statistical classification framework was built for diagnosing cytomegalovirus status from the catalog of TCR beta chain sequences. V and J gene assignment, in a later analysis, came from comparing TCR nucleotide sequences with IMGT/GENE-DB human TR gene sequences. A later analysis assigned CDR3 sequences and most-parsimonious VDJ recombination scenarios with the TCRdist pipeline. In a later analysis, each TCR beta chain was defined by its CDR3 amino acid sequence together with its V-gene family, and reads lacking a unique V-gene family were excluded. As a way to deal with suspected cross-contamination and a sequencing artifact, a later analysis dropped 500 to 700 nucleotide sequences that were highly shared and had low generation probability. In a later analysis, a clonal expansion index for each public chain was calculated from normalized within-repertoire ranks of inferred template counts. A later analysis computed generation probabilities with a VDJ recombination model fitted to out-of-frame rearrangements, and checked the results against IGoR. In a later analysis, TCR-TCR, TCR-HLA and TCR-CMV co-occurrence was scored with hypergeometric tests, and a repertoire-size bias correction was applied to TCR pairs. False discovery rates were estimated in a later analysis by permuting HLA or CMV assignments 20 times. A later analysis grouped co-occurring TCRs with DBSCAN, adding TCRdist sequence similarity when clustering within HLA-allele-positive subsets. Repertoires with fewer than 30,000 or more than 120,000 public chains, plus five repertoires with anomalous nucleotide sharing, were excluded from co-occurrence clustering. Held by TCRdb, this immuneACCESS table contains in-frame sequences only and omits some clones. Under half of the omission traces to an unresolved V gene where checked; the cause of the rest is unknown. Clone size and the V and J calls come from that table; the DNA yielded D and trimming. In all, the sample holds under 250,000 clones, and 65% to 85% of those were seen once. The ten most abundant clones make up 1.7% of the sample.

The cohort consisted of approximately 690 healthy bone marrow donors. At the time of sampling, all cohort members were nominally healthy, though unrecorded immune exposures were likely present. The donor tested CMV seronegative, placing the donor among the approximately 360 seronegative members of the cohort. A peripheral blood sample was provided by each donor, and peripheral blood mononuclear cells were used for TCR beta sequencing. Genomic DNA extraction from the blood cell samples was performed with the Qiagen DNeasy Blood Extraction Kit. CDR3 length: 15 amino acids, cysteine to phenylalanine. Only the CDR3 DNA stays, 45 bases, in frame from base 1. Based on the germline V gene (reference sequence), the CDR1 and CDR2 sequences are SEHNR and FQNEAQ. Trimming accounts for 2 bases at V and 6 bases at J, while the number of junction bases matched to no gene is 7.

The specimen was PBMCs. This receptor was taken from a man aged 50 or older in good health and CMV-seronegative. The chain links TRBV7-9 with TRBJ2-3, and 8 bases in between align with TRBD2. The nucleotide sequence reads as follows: TGTGCCAGCAGCTTAATAGCGGGATCAGTGGATACGCAGTATTTT. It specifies CASSLIAGSVDTQYF.